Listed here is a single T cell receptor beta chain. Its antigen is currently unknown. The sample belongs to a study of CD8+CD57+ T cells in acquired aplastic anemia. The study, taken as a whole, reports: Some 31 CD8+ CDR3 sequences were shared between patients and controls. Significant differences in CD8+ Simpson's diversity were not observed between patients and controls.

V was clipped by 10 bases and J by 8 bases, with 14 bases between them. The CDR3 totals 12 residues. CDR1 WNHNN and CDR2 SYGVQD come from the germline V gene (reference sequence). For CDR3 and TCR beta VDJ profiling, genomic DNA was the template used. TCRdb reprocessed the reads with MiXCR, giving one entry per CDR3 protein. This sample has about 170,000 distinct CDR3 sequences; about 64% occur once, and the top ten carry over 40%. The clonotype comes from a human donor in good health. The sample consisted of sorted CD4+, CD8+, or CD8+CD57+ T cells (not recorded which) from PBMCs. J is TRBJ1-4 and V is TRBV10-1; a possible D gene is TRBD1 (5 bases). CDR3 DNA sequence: TGCGCCACCCGAACAGGAAGCGAAAAACTGTTTTTT. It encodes CATRTGSEKLFF.